The clone carrying this T cell receptor beta chain was recorded many times. TCRdb re-derived calls from the 5' RACE reads in MiXCR, one entry per CDR3 protein. The data contain around 510,000 distinct CDR3 sequences, less than 25% of them singletons. The source of the sample is a study of T-cell memory formation after mild COVID-19. CDR1 and CDR2 from the germline V gene are GTSNPN and SVGIG (reference sequence). With 3 bases clipped from V and 3 bases from J, the junction kept 13 bases outside the gene matches. This CDR3 contains 18 residues. The sample was PBMCs or a T cell subset sorted from them (not recorded which). The V gene is TRBV30, the J gene TRBJ2-6, with 8 bases fitting TRBD2. The TCR was taken from an adult woman who had mild COVID-19 (a few samples of this study predate the infection). Cell type and time point are not known. CDR3 nucleotide sequence: TGTGCCTGGAGCTACTCCCGGGGGGGCTCATATGGGGCCAACGTCCTGACTTTC. Translating it yields CAWSYSRGGSYGANVLTF.